This entry describes one TCR beta chain. Authors' methods: Amplifying reference gene primers gave estimates of nucleated cell counts. Generated by immunoSEQ multiplex PCR, the TCRdb table keeps only in-frame clones and is missing some. The V and J calls and clone size come from that table; D and trimming were worked out from the DNA. The sample shows 65,000 to 80,000 clones, 70% to 90% of them seen only once. These data originate in a study of blood T cell repertoires in COVID-19. Looked up from germline, CDR1 is MNHNY and CDR2 is SVGAGI (reference sequence). Trimming at V came to 5 bases and at J to 2 bases, leaving 11 bases not matched to a gene. This CDR3 spans 17 amino acids.

This clonotype originated in a man in his thirties or forties with acute or convalescent COVID-19. Sequenced sample: peripheral blood. The rearrangement links TRBV6-6 to TRBJ1-5, with 8 bases matching TRBD1. CDR3: CASSPTRTGKGNQPQHF. CDR3 in DNA: TGTGCCAGCAGTCCTACCAGGACAGGGAAAGGCAATCAGCCCCAGCATTTT.